One and the same sample provided the 11 T cell receptor beta chains below, sequenced in a study of T-cell reconstitution after alpha-beta-depleted transplantation in children (dated by TCRdb to the mid-2010s). The treatment or condition label for this specimen denotes: allogeneic hematopoietic cell transplantation with graft depleted of TCRalphabeta T cells and CD19 B cells. Receptor amplification or capture employed PCR. Sequencer: Illumina HiSeq 2500. Molecular barcoding was employed in the preparation of TCR libraries, with unique molecular identifiers being used to normalize TCRbeta repertoire quantification. In TCRdb, the public reads were trimmed at Q25 with fastp and aligned with MiXCR, with productive beta chains retained. Rows with a matching CDR3 protein are joined into one entry that keeps the most common DNA and genes. Within this sample are 700,000 or so distinct CDR3 sequences, with approximately 14% of them counted one time only. The ten biggest clones cover 0.79% of the sample.

The sequencing used PBMCs, collected before TCRalphabeta/CD19-depleted stem cell transplant. Receptors were obtained from a girl aged 2 to 9 with congenital amegakaryocytic thrombocytopenia, due to receive a stem cell transplant.

This clonotype was seen at least ten times. The chain employs TRBV10-3 and TRBJ2-5, with D tentatively TRBD2 (5 bases). Between the trimmed V and J ends, which lost 8 bases and 1 base, there was a span of 8 bases. This CDR3 is built from 12 residues. CDR1 and CDR2 (germline): ENHRY, SYGVKD. DNA for the CDR3: TGTGCCATCGCGGGTTCCCAAGAGACCCAGTACTTC. Protein product: CAIAGSQETQYF.

This clonotype has only a few counts. This chain links TRBV5-8 with TRBJ2-7; tentative D call: TRBD1 (5 bases). Between the trimmed V and J ends, which lost 3 bases and 9 bases, there was a span of 25 bases. CDR1 is SGHTS and CDR2 is YDEGEE in the germline V gene. The CDR3 sequence is 16 residues long. CDR3 bases: TGTGCCAGCAGCTCAAAGGTTACAGGTTTAGGCTCTCCGCAGTACTTC. This codes for CASSSKVTGLGSPQYF.

This clonotype was observed a few times. This chain uses TRBV5-5 with TRBJ2-1; D could derive from TRBD1 or TRBD2 (5 bases each). This CDR3 spans 17 amino acids. Germline CDR1 SGHKS, CDR2 YYEKEE (reference sequence). With 5 bases removed from V and 0 bases from J, the gap between germline ends came to 18 bases. The CDR3 DNA reads TGTGCCAGCAGTCGGAGCCGGGACCCTCGCTCCTACAATGAGCAGTTCTTC. Translation gives CASSRSRDPRSYNEQFF.

The V and J genes are TRBV5-1 and TRBJ2-5; TRBD2 matches 9 bases. V lost 0 bases and J lost 5; bases outside the gene matches: 20. The CDR3 has 20 residues. The V gene's germline CDR1 is SGHRS and CDR2 YFSETQ. CDR3 nucleotide sequence: TGCGCCAGCAGCTTGGTTTCGGGGGGACTAGCACCAATACGAGGGGAGACCCAGTACTTC. Its translation: CASSLVSGGLAPIRGETQYF.

This clonotype came up many times. The V gene is TRBV20-1, the J gene TRBJ2-1, with 8 nucleotides matching TRBD2. CDR1 and CDR2 (germline): DFQATT, SNEGSKA (reference sequence). CDR3 length: 17 amino acids. Unmatched junction bases numbered 10, after V lost 3 bases and J lost 0 bases. The CDR3 DNA follows: TGCAGTGCTAGCGTCCTAGATAGCGGGATCTCCTACAATGAGCAGTTCTTC. This sequence encodes CSASVLDSGISYNEQFF.

This clonotype was recorded many times. Here the CDR3 DNA reads TGCAGTGCTCCCCTGACCCAACCCGGCATCACAGATACGCAGTATTTT. As protein: CSAPLTQPGITDTQYF. The V gene is TRBV20-1, the J gene TRBJ2-3; D is unresolved. The CDR3 has 16 residues. Germline CDR1 is DFQATT and CDR2 is SNEGSKA (reference sequence). Trimming shortened V by 5 bases and J by 2 bases, and 20 bases separated the two germline ends.

On this clonotype itself: The junction differs from germline at one of its ends, possibly a read error. This chain joins TRBV28 and TRBJ2-1; D tentatively fits TRBD1 or TRBD2 (5 bases each). Germline loops: CDR1 MDHEN, CDR2 SYDVKM. The CDR3 runs to 16 residues. CDR3: CASSLDRDRSYNEQFF. CDR3 in DNA: TGTGCCAGTAGTTTAGATAGGGACCGATCCTACAATGAGCAGTTCTTC.

This clonotype showed up many times. The chain recombines TRBV10-3 with TRBJ2-7; 10 bases are shared with TRBD2. Germline values: CDR1 ENHRY, CDR2 SYGVKD. CDR3 length: 14 residues. Unmatched junction bases numbered 6, after V lost 4 bases and J lost 6 bases. The CDR3 region is CAISGVAGGGEQYF. The CDR3 DNA sequence: TGTGCCATCAGTGGCGTAGCGGGAGGCGGCGAGCAGTACTTC.

This clonotype was recorded at least ten times. This chain links TRBV10-3 with TRBJ2-7, with D possibly being TRBD1 (5 bases). Germline assignment: CDR1 ENHRY and CDR2 SYGVKD. V gave up 3 bases and J gave up 3 bases, with 9 bases separating them. The CDR3 is 13 amino acids. The CDR3 region has the DNA TGTGCCATCAGTGACCCCGACAGCTACGAGCAGTACTTC. This encodes CAISDPDSYEQYF.

The chain links TRBV5-5 to TRBJ2-7; D is uncertain. This CDR3 region has 15 residues. The germline V and J ends were trimmed by 2 bases and 4 bases, with 16 bases remaining between them. Germline V gives CDR1 SGHKS, CDR2 YYEKEE (reference sequence). DNA of the CDR3: TGTGCCAGCAGCTTATCGCTGGACGACCGTTACGAGCAGTACTTC. Amino acid sequence: CASSLSLDDRYEQYF.

This chain joins TRBV5-1 and TRBJ1-1; D possibly corresponds to TRBD1 (6 bases). Germline CDR1 SGHRS, CDR2 YFSETQ. The CDR3 runs to 15 residues. Trimming stripped 4 bases from V and 0 bases from J, with 13 bases between. CDR3 sequence (DNA): TGCGCCAGCAGCCTAACGCCAGGGGTGAACACTGAAGCTTTCTTT. This encodes CASSLTPGVNTEAFF.